A selection of T cell receptor beta chains follows, all from one sample in a study of blood T cells in healthy people across ages. TCRdb processed the 5' RACE reads anew with MiXCR; each CDR3 protein has one entry. The sample shows around 1.7 million distinct CDR3 sequences, roughly 30% of them seen only once. Source material: blood. These TCRs come from a woman aged 25 to 39 in good health. CDR3s include the opening cysteine and the closing phenylalanine or tryptophan. A D gene is named only where the DNA matches it firmly. Not all rows give a size; the values are once, few, many and, for expanded clones, a class.

J gene: TRBJ2-1; D gene: -; clone size: -; V gene: TRBV7-9; CDR3 DNA: TGTGCCAGCAGCCTTAGGGGGGAACTATACAATGAGCAGTTCTTC; CDR3 protein: CASSLRGELYNEQFF
J gene: TRBJ1-6; D gene: TRBD1; clone size: -; V gene: TRBV20-1; CDR3 DNA: TGCAGTGCTATAGACAGGGGTTATAATTCACCCCTCCACTTT; CDR3 protein: CSAIDRGYNSPLHF
J gene: TRBJ1-4; D gene: -; clone size: -; V gene: TRBV6-6; CDR3 DNA: TGTGCCACCCGGGACGGAGGGGAAAAACTGTTTTTT; CDR3 protein: CATRDGGEKLFF
J gene: TRBJ2-5; D gene: TRBD1; clone size: -; V gene: TRBV6-5; CDR3 DNA: TGTGCCAGCAGTTACTCGATCCCGGACAGGGGGCAAGAGACCCAGTACTTC; CDR3 protein: CASSYSIPDRGQETQYF
J gene: TRBJ2-7; D gene: -; clone size: many; V gene: TRBV29-1; CDR3 DNA: TGCAGCGTTGATGTCGGGTCCACCTACGAGCAGTACTTC; CDR3 protein: CSVDVGSTYEQYF
J gene: TRBJ1-5; D gene: -; clone size: -; V gene: TRBV3-1; CDR3 DNA: TGTGCCAGCAGCTTGGGGATTACAAGCAATCAGCCCCAGCATTTT; CDR3 protein: CASSLGITSNQPQHF
J gene: TRBJ2-1; D gene: TRBD2; clone size: -; V gene: TRBV4-1; CDR3 DNA: TGCGCCAGCAGCCACCAGACTAGCGGATTTTACAATGGGCAGTTCTTC; CDR3 protein: CASSHQTSGFYNGQFF
J gene: TRBJ1-2; D gene: -; clone size: many; V gene: TRBV9; CDR3 DNA: TGTGCCAGCAGCGATCCACCTGCCTATGGCTACACCTTC; CDR3 protein: CASSDPPAYGYTF
J gene: TRBJ2-1; D gene: TRBD2; clone size: -; V gene: TRBV20-1; CDR3 DNA: TGCAGTGCTAGGGGGTCTAGCGGGGGATACAATGAGCAGTTCTTC; CDR3 protein: CSARGSSGGYNEQFF
J gene: TRBJ2-6; D gene: -; clone size: many; V gene: TRBV12-3/TRBV12-4; CDR3 DNA: TGTGCCAGCAGAGGGAGTTCTGGGGCCAACGTCCTGACTTTC; CDR3 protein: CASRGSSGANVLTF
J gene: TRBJ2-5; D gene: -; clone size: -; V gene: TRBV12-3/TRBV12-4; CDR3 DNA: TGTGCCAGCACCTTAAGGGGCCAGGAGGGGACCCAGTACTTC; CDR3 protein: CASTLRGQEGTQYF
J gene: TRBJ2-2; D gene: -; clone size: few; V gene: TRBV4-3; CDR3 DNA: TGCGCCAGCAGCCAATTTGAACTCGGGCCTTCCTCTTTGAACACCGGGGAGCTGTTTTTT; CDR3 protein: CASSQFELGPSSLNTGELFF
J gene: TRBJ1-6; D gene: TRBD1; clone size: -; V gene: TRBV2; CDR3 DNA: TGTGCCAGCAGCAGAATGCAGGGGGGATATTCACCCCTCCACTTT; CDR3 protein: CASSRMQGGYSPLHF
J gene: TRBJ2-7; D gene: TRBD2; clone size: -; V gene: TRBV12-3/TRBV12-4; CDR3 DNA: TGTGCCAGCAGTGTAGGCGGGAGCCGGTACGAGCAGTACTTC; CDR3 protein: CASSVGGSRYEQYF
J gene: TRBJ2-2; D gene: TRBD1; clone size: -; V gene: TRBV10-3; CDR3 DNA: TGTGTCATCAGTGCTCTGGACAGGGTTGGCACCGGGGAGCTGTTTTTT; CDR3 protein: CVISALDRVGTGELFF
J gene: TRBJ1-2; D gene: TRBD1; clone size: -; V gene: TRBV28; CDR3 DNA: TGTGCCAGCAGGCTATTGGACAGGGGGCTTGGCTACACCTTC; CDR3 protein: CASRLLDRGLGYTF
J gene: TRBJ2-1; D gene: TRBD2; clone size: many; V gene: TRBV2; CDR3 DNA: TGTGCCACCAGGAGACTAGCCGTAGCCAATGAGCAGTTCTTC; CDR3 protein: CATRRLAVANEQFF
J gene: TRBJ2-1; D gene: -; clone size: many; V gene: TRBV28; CDR3 DNA: TGTGCCAGCAGCTATCCGATCCGCAATGAGCAGTTCTTC; CDR3 protein: CASSYPIRNEQFF
J gene: TRBJ1-2; D gene: -; clone size: -; V gene: TRBV5-6; CDR3 DNA: TGTGCCAGCAGCTTGGGCCCGGGAGGCACCTATGGCTACACCTTC; CDR3 protein: CASSLGPGGTYGYTF
J gene: TRBJ1-2; D gene: TRBD1; clone size: few; V gene: TRBV6-1; CDR3 DNA: TGTGCCAGCAGTGAAGTCTATAGGGGACAGGCGGGGGGTAACTATGGCTACACCTTC; CDR3 protein: CASSEVYRGQAGGNYGYTF
J gene: TRBJ1-2; D gene: -; clone size: -; V gene: TRBV30; CDR3 DNA: TGTGCCTGGAGTCCTGGGAATGCCTATGGCTACACCTTC; CDR3 protein: CAWSPGNAYGYTF
J gene: TRBJ2-7; D gene: -; clone size: -; V gene: TRBV4-1; CDR3 DNA: TGCGCCAGCAGCTACGGGGATATTCAAGGCGAGCAGTACTTC; CDR3 protein: CASSYGDIQGEQYF
J gene: TRBJ1-4; D gene: TRBD1; clone size: -; V gene: TRBV7-2; CDR3 DNA: TGTGCCAGCAGGCCGATGACAGGGGCTAATGAAAAACTGTTTTTT; CDR3 protein: CASRPMTGANEKLFF
J gene: TRBJ2-5; D gene: -; clone size: few; V gene: TRBV5-1; CDR3 DNA: TGCGCCAGCAGCTTGGGTGAGGTTTTCGTGCAGTACTTC; CDR3 protein: CASSLGEVFVQYF
J gene: TRBJ2-5; D gene: TRBD2; clone size: few; V gene: TRBV5-5; CDR3 DNA: TGTGCCAGCAGCCCTTATCAGGGCGGGAGTGGTGAGACCCAGTACTTC; CDR3 protein: CASSPYQGGSGETQYF
J gene: TRBJ2-1; D gene: -; clone size: -; V gene: TRBV3-1; CDR3 DNA: TGTGCCAGCAGCCAAGTTGAGTGGCAGTTCTTC; CDR3 protein: CASSQVEWQFF